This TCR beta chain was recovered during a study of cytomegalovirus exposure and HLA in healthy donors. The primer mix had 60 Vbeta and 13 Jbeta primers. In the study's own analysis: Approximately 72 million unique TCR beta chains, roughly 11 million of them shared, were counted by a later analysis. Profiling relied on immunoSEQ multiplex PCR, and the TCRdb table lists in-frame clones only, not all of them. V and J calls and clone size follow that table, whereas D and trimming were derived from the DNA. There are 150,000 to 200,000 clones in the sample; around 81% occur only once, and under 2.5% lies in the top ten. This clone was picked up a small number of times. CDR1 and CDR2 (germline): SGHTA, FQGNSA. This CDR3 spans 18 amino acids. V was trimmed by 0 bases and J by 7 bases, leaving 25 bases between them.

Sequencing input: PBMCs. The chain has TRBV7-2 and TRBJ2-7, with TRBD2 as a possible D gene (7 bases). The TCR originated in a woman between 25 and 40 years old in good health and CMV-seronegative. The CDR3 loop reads CASSLAGDIAGPRGEQYF. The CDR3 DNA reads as TGTGCCAGCAGCTTAGCTGGGGATATAGCGGGTCCAAGGGGGGAGCAGTACTTC.